This T cell receptor (beta chain) was identified during a study of T cell responses to AZD1222 COVID-19 vaccine. Overall study findings and caveats: It was only after the peak T cell response that any repertoires were sampled.

Profiling relied on immunoSEQ multiplex PCR, and the TCRdb table lists in-frame clones only, not all of them. The table shows fewer than 150,000 clones, with roughly 93% occurring only once. Trimming cost V 0 bases and J 0 bases, with 15 bases left between them. The CDR3 is made up of 17 amino acids. CDR1 is SGHRS and CDR2 is YFSETQ in the germline V gene. Details on this clone: Its antigen remains unidentified.

The chain uses TRBV5-1 and TRBJ1-1, with a tentative D call TRBD1 (6 bases). The receptor was derived from an adult in good health. Sample: peripheral blood, taken on day 0 of AZD1222 vaccination. The chain's CDR3 is CASSLGDIARLNTEAFF. CDR3 coding DNA: TGCGCCAGCAGCTTGGGGGACATAGCCCGGTTGAACACTGAAGCTTTCTTT.